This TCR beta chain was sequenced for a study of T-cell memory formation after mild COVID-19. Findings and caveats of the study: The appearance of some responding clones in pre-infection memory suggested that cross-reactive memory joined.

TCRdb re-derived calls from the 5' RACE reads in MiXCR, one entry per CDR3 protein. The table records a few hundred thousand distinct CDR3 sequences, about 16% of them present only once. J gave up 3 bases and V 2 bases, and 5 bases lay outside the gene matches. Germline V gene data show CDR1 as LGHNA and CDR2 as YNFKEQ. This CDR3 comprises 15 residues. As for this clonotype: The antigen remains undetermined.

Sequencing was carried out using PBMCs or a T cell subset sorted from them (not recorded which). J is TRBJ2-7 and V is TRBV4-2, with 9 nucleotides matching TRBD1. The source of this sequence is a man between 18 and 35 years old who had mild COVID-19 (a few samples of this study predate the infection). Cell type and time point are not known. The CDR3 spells CASSQSGQGGYEQYF. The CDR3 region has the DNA TGTGCCAGCAGCCAATCGGGACAGGGCGGCTACGAGCAGTACTTC.